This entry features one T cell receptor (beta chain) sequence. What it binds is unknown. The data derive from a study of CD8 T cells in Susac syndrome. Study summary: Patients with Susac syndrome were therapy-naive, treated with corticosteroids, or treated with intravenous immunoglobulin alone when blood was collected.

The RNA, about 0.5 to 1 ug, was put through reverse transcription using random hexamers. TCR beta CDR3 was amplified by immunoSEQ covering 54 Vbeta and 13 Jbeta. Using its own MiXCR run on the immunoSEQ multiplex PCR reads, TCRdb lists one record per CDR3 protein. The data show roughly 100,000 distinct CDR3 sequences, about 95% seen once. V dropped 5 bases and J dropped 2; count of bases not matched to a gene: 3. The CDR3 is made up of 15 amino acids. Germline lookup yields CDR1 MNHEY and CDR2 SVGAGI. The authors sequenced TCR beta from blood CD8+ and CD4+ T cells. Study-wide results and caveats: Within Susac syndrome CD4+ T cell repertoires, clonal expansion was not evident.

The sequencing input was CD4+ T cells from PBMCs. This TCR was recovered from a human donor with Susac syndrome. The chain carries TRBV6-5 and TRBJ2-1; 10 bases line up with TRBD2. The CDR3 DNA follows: TGTGCCAGCAGTACTAGCGGGGAAACCTACAATGAGCAGTTCTTC. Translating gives CASSTSGETYNEQFF.